A single TCR beta chain is shown here with its context. In germline, CDR1 is MNHEY, CDR2 SVGEGT. V lost 0 bases and J lost 5; bases outside the gene matches: 4. This CDR3 is 15 amino acids long. This entry belongs to a study of immune characterization of retroperitoneal liposarcoma. TCRdb reanalysed the PCR reads using MiXCR and keeps one entry per CDR3 protein. This table has about 10,000 distinct CDR3 sequences, approximately 24% appearing once. The gene calls are TRBV6-2 or TRBV6-3 and TRBJ1-2, with TRBD1 matching 9 bases. The TCR was taken from a male donor with retroperitoneal liposarcoma. Sequencing used blood. The CDR3 protein is CASSYSGQGGYGYTF. CDR3 DNA sequence: TGTGCCAGCAGTTACTCGGGACAGGGAGGGTATGGCTACACCTTC.